Each of the 25 T cell receptor beta chains below was sequenced from the same sample in a study of identical twins. TCRdb analysed the 5' RACE reads with MiXCR anew, one entry per CDR3 protein. The table records 650,000 to 800,000 distinct CDR3 sequences, 8.5% to 9% of them present only once. The data were also submitted as part of a second study, on yellow fever vaccine responses in identical twins.

Sequenced material: PBMCs. The receptors originated from a woman in her late teens or twenties in good health.

This clonotype was counted a few times. The chain joins TRBV20-1 to TRBJ2-3; D is unresolved. CDR1 and CDR2 (germline): DFQATT, SNEGSKA (reference sequence). V lost 0 bases, J lost 2 bases, and 12 bases lay in between. This CDR3 comprises 15 residues. In DNA, the CDR3 is TGCAGTGCTAGAGATCGGGTGTCGAACACAGATACGCAGTATTTT. It translates to CSARDRVSNTDTQYF.

This clonotype has more than one count but fewer than ten. J is TRBJ2-1 and V is TRBV7-2; 8 positions match TRBD2. CDR1 is SGHTA and CDR2 is FQGNSA in the germline V gene. With 6 bases clipped from V and 5 bases from J, the junction kept 12 bases outside the gene matches. The CDR3 has 16 amino acids. CDR3: CASSWTGGLGNNEQFF. In DNA form, the CDR3 reads TGTGCCAGCAGTTGGACGGGGGGGCTTGGGAACAATGAGCAGTTCTTC.

This clonotype was seen a few times. V is TRBV7-2 and J is TRBJ2-3; the D is unclear. The CDR3 has 15 residues. The V gene's germline CDR1 is SGHTA and CDR2 FQGNSA. V shed 5 bases and J shed 6 bases, with 18 bases lying between them. CDR3 residues: CASSPPSGVFDTQYF. CDR3 DNA sequence: TGTGCCAGCAGCCCCCCTTCCGGAGTATTCGATACGCAGTATTTT.

This clonotype has ten or more counts. The J gene is TRBJ2-4, the V gene TRBV12-3 or TRBV12-4; no firm D call. CDR3 length: 16 residues. Trimming cost V 4 bases and J 5 bases, with 18 bases left between them. The CDR3 sequence is CASSSLIVTSENIQYF. DNA of the CDR3: TGTGCCAGCAGTTCGCTGATCGTGACAAGCGAAAACATTCAGTACTTC.

This clonotype was detected only a few times. CDR3 sequence reads: CASSSPSRQGESYEQYF. Here the CDR3 DNA reads TGTGCCAGCAGCTCCCCGTCACGACAGGGGGAATCCTACGAGCAGTACTTC. The chain is built from TRBV7-9 and TRBJ2-7, with TRBD1 matching over 9 bases. Losses at the gene ends were 4 bases for V and 1 base for J; bases not matched to a gene: 11. The CDR3 extends over 17 amino acids. In germline, CDR1 is SEHNR, CDR2 FQNEAQ (reference sequence). The full variable domain, rest sourced from reference TRBV7-9 and TRBJ2-7, is DTGVSQNPRHKITKRGQNVTFRCDPISEHNRLYWYRQTLGQGPEFLTYFQNEAQLEKSRLLSDRFSAERPKGSFSTLEIQRTEQGDSAMYLCASSSPSRQGESYEQYFGPGTRLTVT.

The gene calls are TRBV4-2 and TRBJ2-5, with no clear D. This CDR3 is built from 15 residues. V gave up 4 bases and J gave up 1 base, with 13 bases separating them. Germline values: CDR1 LGHNA, CDR2 YNFKEQ. This CDR3 is CASSREPRAQETQYF. The CDR3 coding sequence is TGTGCCAGCAGCCGAGAGCCCCGGGCCCAAGAGACCCAGTACTTC.

This clonotype came up many times. This chain connects TRBV20-1 to TRBJ2-5, with D perhaps being TRBD1 or TRBD2 (5 bases each). Germline V lookup: CDR1 DFQATT, CDR2 SNEGSKA (reference sequence). V dropped 3 bases and J dropped 5 bases, with 13 bases sitting between them. The CDR3 has 13 residues. The CDR3 nucleotides read TGCAGTGCTAGGTCGGCAGGGACGGAGACCCAGTACTTC. This sequence encodes CSARSAGTETQYF.

This clonotype has a handful of counts. V and J are TRBV12-3 or TRBV12-4 and TRBJ1-5; no firm D call. This CDR3 is built from 13 residues. Trimming took off 6 bases at V and 5 bases at J, with 11 bases between the two ends. This CDR3 is CASSPRRDQPQHF. CDR3 coding DNA: TGTGCCAGCAGCCCAAGGCGGGATCAGCCCCAGCATTTT.

This clonotype was recorded a few times. The chain is built from TRBV29-1 and TRBJ2-7; D possibly corresponds to TRBD2 (6 bases). Between the trimmed V and J ends, which lost 0 bases and 6 bases, there was a span of 18 bases. There are 15 residues in the CDR3. In germline, CDR1 is SQVTM, CDR2 ANQGSEA. CDR3 coding DNA: TGCAGCGTTGAAGATAGACTTCTAACGGGGGTCGAGCAGTACTTC. The encoded protein is CSVEDRLLTGVEQYF.

The rearrangement links TRBV4-3 to TRBJ2-7; D call uncertain. CDR1 is LGHNA, CDR2 YSLEER, per germline. This CDR3 comprises 14 residues. Trimming took off 0 bases at V and 6 bases at J, with 12 bases between the two ends. This chain's CDR3 is CASSQDLRPPEQYF. The CDR3 nucleotides are TGCGCCAGCAGCCAAGATCTTAGACCTCCCGAGCAGTACTTC.

The chain is built from TRBV28 and TRBJ2-4, with 9 bases aligning to TRBD1. V gave up 6 bases and J gave up 6 bases; unmatched junction bases: 9. CDR1 MDHEN and CDR2 SYDVKM come from the germline V gene. The CDR3 spans 15 residues. The CDR3 reads CASSPGQGNLNIQYF. CDR3 DNA: TGTGCCAGCAGCCCTGGACAGGGGAATCTAAACATTCAGTACTTC.

At least ten counts were recorded for this clonotype. This rearrangement joins TRBV7-9 to TRBJ2-1; D gene uncertain. Germline CDR1 and CDR2: SEHNR and FQNEAQ (reference sequence). CDR3 size: 11 residues. The germline V and J ends were trimmed by 5 bases and 8 bases, with 7 bases remaining between them. CDR3 nucleotide sequence: TGTGCCAGCAGCGCGCTCGATGAGCAGTTCTTC. Protein: CASSALDEQFF.

As to this clonotype: This could be a read error, since a much larger clone is one nucleotide away. This rearrangement joins TRBV11-2 to TRBJ2-2; 8 bases are shared with TRBD1. From germline, CDR1 is SGHAT and CDR2 FQNNGV. J was trimmed by 5 bases and V by 8 bases; bases with no gene match: 16. The CDR3 is 17 amino acids. The CDR3 protein is CASGPRPDRVSTGELFF. The CDR3 DNA follows: TGTGCCAGCGGCCCCCGCCCGGACAGGGTATCGACCGGGGAGCTGTTTTTT.

The chain combines TRBV4-3 with TRBJ2-5, with TRBD2 matching over 7 bases. After removal of 1 base from V and 0 bases from J, the junction contained 8 bases not matched to a gene. The CDR3 extends over 17 amino acids. CDR1 is LGHNA, CDR2 YSLEER, per germline. The CDR3 here is CASSQGGAGSYQETQYF. The CDR3 DNA sequence: TGCGCCAGCAGCCAAGGTGGAGCGGGGTCGTACCAAGAGACCCAGTACTTC.

The table lists this clonotype with a few counts. The chain combines TRBV5-1 with TRBJ2-5; 14 bases map to TRBD2. Trimming took 0 bases from V and 8 from J; bases not matched to a gene: 6. Germline V CDR1 and CDR2: SGHRS, YFSETQ. CDR3 length: 16 amino acids. Written as DNA, the CDR3 is TGCGCCAGCAGCTTGGACCGACTAGCGGGAGGGAGCACCCAGTACTTC. Translating it yields CASSLDRLAGGSTQYF.

The V gene is TRBV27, the J gene TRBJ2-2, with 7 nucleotides matching TRBD1. The CDR3 has 15 residues. Germline loops: CDR1 MNHEY, CDR2 SMNVEV (reference sequence). After removal of 1 base from V and 1 base from J, the junction contained 0 bases not matched to a gene. The CDR3 loop reads CASSLWTGNTGELFF. CDR3 DNA sequence: TGTGCCAGCAGTTTATGGACAGGGAACACCGGGGAGCTGTTTTTT.

CDR3 loop: CASNEEGIVAKNIQYF. The CDR3 DNA sequence: TGTGCCAGCAACGAAGAGGGGATAGTAGCCAAAAACATTCAGTACTTC. The V gene is TRBV6-1, the J gene TRBJ2-4; D tentatively reads TRBD1 or TRBD2 (5 bases each). CDR3 length: 16 residues. V lost 7 bases, J lost 0 bases, and 16 bases lay in between. CDR1 and CDR2 from the germline V gene are MNHNS and SASEGT.

This clonotype was seen at least ten times. The chain is built from TRBV7-9 and TRBJ2-1; 9 bases align to TRBD2. CDR3 length: 13 amino acids. Germline CDR1 reads SEHNR; CDR2 reads FQNEAQ (reference sequence). V lost 4 bases to trimming and J lost 8 bases; unmatched junction nucleotides: 3. The CDR3 DNA reads as TGTGCCAGCAGCTCGGGACTAGCATATGAGCAGTTCTTC. Its protein product is CASSSGLAYEQFF.

This chain connects TRBV20-1 to TRBJ1-1; a weak D match, TRBD1 (5 bases). The germline V and J ends were trimmed by 4 bases and 8 bases, with 14 bases remaining between them. The length of the CDR3 is 12 residues. Per germline, CDR1 DFQATT and CDR2 SNEGSKA (reference sequence). CDR3 sequence (DNA): TGCAGTGCTACACTAGACAGCCTCGAAGCTTTCTTT. Amino acids: CSATLDSLEAFF.

This clonotype was seen only a few times. The V and J genes are TRBV18 and TRBJ1-2; 7 nucleotides match TRBD1. Germline V gene lookup returns CDR1 KGHSH and CDR2 LQKENI. The V and J ends lost 0 bases and 7 bases, in that order; junction bases with no gene match: 5. This CDR3 contains 14 residues. The CDR3 sequence is CASSPPGGDSGYTF. In nucleotides, the CDR3 is TGTGCCAGCTCACCACCGGGAGGGGACAGTGGCTACACCTTC.

The chain uses TRBV6-5 and TRBJ1-4, with a weak D call TRBD1 (5 bases). Trimming took 4 bases from V and 8 from J, leaving 14 bases between them. Germline CDR1 reads MNHEY; CDR2 reads SVGAGI. The CDR3 has 14 residues. DNA for the CDR3: TGTGCCAGCAGTTCTAGCAGGGAGAGGGAAAAACTGTTTTTT. Translated, it gives CASSSSREREKLFF.

This clonotype was observed a few times. The chain is built from TRBV18 and TRBJ2-5; 7 bases map to TRBD2. The CDR3 extends over 14 amino acids. Germline V gives CDR1 KGHSH, CDR2 LQKENI. V lost 2 bases and J lost 4; bases outside the gene matches: 4. CDR3 nucleotide sequence: TGTGCCAGCTCACCAGACTGGGGGGGAGAGACCCAGTACTTC. It translates to CASSPDWGGETQYF.

The chain employs TRBV27 and TRBJ2-7; the D gene is possibly TRBD1 (5 bases). The CDR3 totals 14 residues. Germline-derived CDR1 and CDR2 are MNHEY and SMNVEV (reference sequence). V gave up 2 bases and J gave up 4 bases, with 12 bases separating them. The CDR3 loop reads CASSLLWTSYEQYF. CDR3 nucleotides: TGTGCCAGCAGTTTACTATGGACATCTTACGAGCAGTACTTC.

In this sample, this clonotype turned up many times. One junction end disagrees with the germline gene, perhaps due to a read error. J is TRBJ1-2 and V is TRBV20-1; D is unclear. The CDR3 consists of 12 residues. Germline-derived CDR1 and CDR2 are DFQATT and SNEGSKA (reference sequence). Here the CDR3 DNA reads TGCAGTGCTGGAGACGGATACTATGGCTACACCTTC. It is translated as CSAGDGYYGYTF.

This clonotype was seen only a few times. The chain couples TRBV7-9 to TRBJ2-7, with a tentative D call TRBD2 (6 bases). Trimming removed 2 bases from V and 3 bases from J, with 11 bases in between. Germline V gives CDR1 SEHNR, CDR2 FQNEAQ (reference sequence). The CDR3 is made up of 14 amino acids. The CDR3 nucleotides read TGTGCCAGCAGCTTAAGGGGCGGGGACTACGAGCAGTACTTC. Amino acids: CASSLRGGDYEQYF.